The 22 T cell receptor beta chains below were found in one sample sequenced in a study of a mutant IDH1 vaccine in newly diagnosed glioma. No antigens are known for them. Sample time point: week 11, during vaccination. One vaccine dose held 300 ug of mutant IDH1 20-mer peptide and came with topical imiquimod. Profiled with immunoSEQ multiplex PCR; TCRdb holds only in-frame clones, not every one. The sample lists about 62,000 clones, approximately 91% occurring once. Material: PBMCs, obtained from a glioma patient whose treatment included an IDH1 peptide vaccine. These receptors all come from a man between 40 and 49 years old with glioma.

V usage is TRBV7-2 and J usage is TRBJ2-5; 11 nucleotides align to TRBD2. Germline V gene lookup returns CDR1 SGHTA and CDR2 FQGNSA. The trim removed 6 bases at V and 1 base at J, leaving 10 bases unmatched. CDR3 length: 17 residues. CDR3 protein: CASSLALAGVGQETQYF. Written as DNA, the CDR3 is TGTGCCAGCAGTCTAGCACTAGCGGGAGTAGGCCAAGAGACCCAGTACTTC.

The chain joins TRBV2 to TRBJ2-3; 9 bases fit TRBD1. This CDR3 contains 15 residues. The germline CDR1 and CDR2 sequences are SNHLY and FYNNEI. Trimming at V came to 5 bases and at J to 0 bases, leaving 3 bases not matched to a gene. DNA of the CDR3: TGTGCCAGCAGTCCGACAGGGGGGAGCACAGATACGCAGTATTTT. It specifies CASSPTGGSTDTQYF.

The chain couples TRBV30 to TRBJ1-3; perhaps TRBD1 as D (6 bases). Germline V gene data show CDR1 as GTSNPN and CDR2 as SVGIG (reference sequence). CDR3 length equals 13 residues. The CDR3 protein is CALSQGSGNTIYF. CDR3 nucleotides: TGTGCACTATCACAGGGCTCTGGAAACACCATATATTTT.

V gene TRBV7-2 combines with J gene TRBJ1-5, with D unresolved. The germline V gene encodes CDR1 SGHTA and CDR2 FQGNSA. This CDR3 region has 15 residues. The V end was cut by 5 bases, the J end by 0 bases, with 11 bases between. The CDR3 DNA reads TGTGCCAGCAGCCCGGGGAGACTTAGCAATCAGCCCCAGCATTTT. Translation gives CASSPGRLSNQPQHF.

CDR3 protein: CASSIRQGGQPQHF. In nucleotides, the CDR3 is TGTGCCAGCAGCATAAGACAGGGCGGTCAGCCCCAGCATTTT. The rearrangement uses TRBV7-2 and TRBJ1-5, with 7 bases matching TRBD1. Losses at the gene ends were 5 bases for V and 6 bases for J; bases not matched to a gene: 7. Germline loops: CDR1 SGHTA, CDR2 FQGNSA. This CDR3 spans 14 amino acids.

This rearrangement joins TRBV29-1 to TRBJ1-3, with 8 bases identical to TRBD1. The CDR3 is made up of 15 amino acids. J gave up 4 bases and V 3 bases, and 8 bases lay outside the gene matches. Germline V gives CDR1 SQVTM, CDR2 ANQGSEA. CDR3 region: CSVEGTGFFGNTIYF. The CDR3 bases are TGCAGCGTTGAGGGGACAGGTTTCTTCGGAAACACCATATATTTT.

The chain has TRBV5-4 and TRBJ2-3; 10 bases are shared with TRBD2. The CDR3 runs to 17 residues. In germline, CDR1 is SGHNT, CDR2 YYREEE (reference sequence). The V gene end was trimmed by 0 bases and the J gene end by 0 bases; junction bases not matched to a gene: 4. The CDR3 loop is CASSLGLAGLSTDTQYF. The CDR3 nucleotides are TGTGCCAGCAGCTTGGGACTAGCGGGTCTTAGCACAGATACGCAGTATTTT.

V gene TRBV25-1 combines with J gene TRBJ2-3; 8 positions match TRBD1. The CDR3 sequence is 15 residues long. V lost 5 bases to trimming and J lost 5 bases; unmatched junction nucleotides: 9. Germline CDR1 MGHDK, CDR2 SYGVNS. DNA for the CDR3: TGTGCCAGCAGTAAATCACCAGGGGGCAGAGATACGCAGTATTTT. It yields the protein CASSKSPGGRDTQYF.

The V and J genes are TRBV28 and TRBJ2-7, with D perhaps matching TRBD1 (6 bases). V was clipped by 6 bases and J by 7 bases, with 16 bases between them. This CDR3 comprises 13 residues. Germline loops: CDR1 MDHEN, CDR2 SYDVKM. The CDR3 here is CASRPTGPKEQYF. CDR3 coding DNA: TGTGCCAGCAGACCGACAGGCCCAAAAGAGCAGTACTTC.

This chain links TRBV6-4 with TRBJ2-1; D might be TRBD1 (6 bases). CDR1 MRHNA and CDR2 SNTAGT come from the germline V gene. The CDR3 contains 11 residues. V lost 8 bases, J lost 9 bases, and 11 bases lay in between. CDR3 in amino acids: CASEGHPEQFF. The CDR3 coding sequence is TGTGCCAGCGAGGGACACCCTGAGCAGTTCTTC.

V gene TRBV5-6 combines with J gene TRBJ2-3, with 9 bases aligning to TRBD1. J gave up 0 bases and V 3 bases, and 2 bases lay outside the gene matches. This CDR3 has 15 residues. The germline CDR1 and CDR2 sequences are SGHDT and YYEEEE. DNA for the CDR3: TGTGCCAGCAGCTGGACAGGGGCGAGCACAGATACGCAGTATTTT. It translates to CASSWTGASTDTQYF.

This clone showed up just once. The chain links TRBV7-9 to TRBJ1-1; D not certain. Per germline, CDR1 SEHNR and CDR2 FQNEAQ (reference sequence). This CDR3 contains 17 residues. Trimming cost V 3 bases and J 0 bases, with 17 bases left between them. The CDR3 here is CASSFPPGRWVNTEAFF. DNA of the CDR3: TGTGCCAGCAGCTTCCCCCCTGGCCGCTGGGTGAACACTGAAGCTTTCTTT. The whole variable domain, filled in from reference TRBV7-9 and TRBJ1-1, reads DTGVSQNPRHKITKRGQNVTFRCDPISEHNRLYWYRQTLGQGPEFLTYFQNEAQLEKSRLLSDRFSAERPKGSFSTLEIQRTEQGDSAMYLCASSFPPGRWVNTEAFFGQGTRLTVV.

The J gene is TRBJ2-7, the V gene TRBV6-5; TRBD1 is a possible D gene (6 bases). There are 15 residues in the CDR3. With 2 bases removed from V and 2 bases from J, the gap between germline ends came to 13 bases. CDR1 and CDR2 from the germline V gene are MNHEY and SVGAGI. The chain's CDR3 is CASSYTGTPTYEQYF. In DNA form, the CDR3 reads TGTGCCAGCAGTTACACCGGGACACCTACCTACGAGCAGTACTTC.

The CDR3 DNA reads as TGTGCCAGCAGTCAGGCGGCTAGCGGGGGCCAGACCCAGTACTTC. It codes for CASSQAASGGQTQYF. The V gene is TRBV6-5, the J gene TRBJ2-5; 10 nucleotides agree with TRBD2. CDR1 and CDR2 (germline): MNHEY, SVGAGI. This CDR3 has 15 amino acids. V dropped 5 bases and J dropped 6; count of bases not matched to a gene: 9.

Comment on this clone: The junction shows a germline mismatch at one end, possibly a read error. The chain links TRBV11-1 to TRBJ2-7; possibly TRBD2 for D (6 bases). Looked up from germline, CDR1 is SGHAT and CDR2 is FQDESV (reference sequence). CDR3 length: 15 amino acids. The CDR3 bases are TGTGCCAGCAGCTTAGCCGGGGGTTCCGGGAACTTGGTATTCTTC. Amino acid sequence: CASSLAGGSGNLVFF.

The chain recombines TRBV30 with TRBJ1-1; D is undetermined. Per the germline V gene, CDR1 is GTSNPN and CDR2 is SVGIG (reference sequence). Trimming removed 2 bases from V and 1 base from J, with 11 bases in between. CDR3 length equals 14 residues. The CDR3 sequence: CAWSWSVWNTEAFF. CDR3 bases: TGTGCCTGGAGTTGGTCGGTATGGAACACTGAAGCTTTCTTT.

This chain links TRBV19 with TRBJ1-5; D uncertain. CDR3 length: 14 amino acids. The germline V gene encodes CDR1 LNHDA and CDR2 SQIVND (reference sequence). Trimming took 3 bases from V and 6 from J, leaving 12 bases between them. The CDR3 region has the DNA TGTGCCAGTAGTATGAGGGATCTGCGTCAGCCCCAGCATTTT. Protein product: CASSMRDLRQPQHF. The complete variable domain, with remaining parts taken from reference TRBV19 and TRBJ1-5, reads DGGITQSPKYLFRKEGQNVTLSCEQNLNHDAMYWYRQDPGQGLRLIYYSQIVNDFQKGDIAEGYSVSREKKESFPLTVTSAQKNPTAFYLCASSMRDLRQPQHFGDGTRLSIL.

This chain joins TRBV7-8 and TRBJ1-5; D may be TRBD1 (6 bases). There are 14 residues in the CDR3. V was trimmed by 2 bases and J by 11 bases, leaving 16 bases between them. CDR1 SGHVS and CDR2 FQNEAQ come from the germline V gene. The CDR3, as DNA: TGTGCCAGCAGCTTATATCGGGCACAGGGAACCCAGCATTTT. Its protein product is CASSLYRAQGTQHF. Full variable domain (remainder filled in from reference TRBV7-8 and TRBJ1-5): GAGVSQSPRYKVAKRGQDVALRCDPISGHVSLFWYQQALGQGPEFLTYFQNEAQLDKSGLPSDRFFAERPEGSVSTLKIQRTQQEDSAVYLCASSLYRAQGTQHFGDGTRLSIL.

The chain recombines TRBV6-6 with TRBJ1-4; no firm D call. This CDR3 is 14 amino acids long. CDR1 MNHNY and CDR2 SVGAGI come from the germline V gene (reference sequence). The V end lost 2 bases, the J end lost 2 bases, and 6 bases lay between the germline ends. CDR3 protein: CASSYRNTNEKLFF. The CDR3 DNA sequence: TGTGCCAGCAGTTACAGGAATACTAATGAAAAACTGTTTTTT.

The chain recombines TRBV30 with TRBJ2-1; a possible D gene is TRBD1 (5 bases). V was pared by 5 bases and J by 1 base, with 15 bases between. Germline assignment: CDR1 GTSNPN and CDR2 SVGIG (reference sequence). The CDR3 has 15 residues. DNA of the CDR3: TGTGCCTGGGGGAAGGACATATCATCCTACAATGAGCAGTTCTTC. Translated: CAWGKDISSYNEQFF.

This chain links TRBV21-1 with TRBJ2-1; TRBD2 is taken as the D call from the table, unchecked against the DNA. TRBV21-1 is an annotated pseudogene. The CDR3 runs to 17 residues. The CDR3 protein is CASSLAEQIVSYNEQFF. The CDR3 bases are TGTGCCAGCAGTCTAGCCGAACAAATAGTCTCCTACAATGAGCAGTTCTTC.

This chain joins TRBV5-8 and TRBJ1-2; the match to TRBD1 covers 9 bases. Germline V gene data show CDR1 as SGHTS and CDR2 as YDEGEE. There are 13 residues in the CDR3. The V gene end was trimmed by 4 bases and the J gene end by 8 bases; junction bases not matched to a gene: 6. CDR3 sequence reads: CASSTGGRGGYTF. CDR3 nucleotide sequence: TGTGCCAGCAGCACAGGGGGCCGGGGGGGCTACACCTTC.